This TCR beta chain is drawn from a study of blood T cell repertoires in COVID-19. For the study at large: The analysed material was cDNA or gDNA that came from T cells, B-cell-depleted T cells, or PBMCs.

Libraries were prepared by immunoSEQ multiplex PCR; TCRdb keeps only in-frame clonotypes and omits some of them. Seen here are over 45,000 clones, around 93% observed once, and the top ten hold 7.3%. This clone was observed a single time. Germline V lookup: CDR1 SEHNR, CDR2 FQNEAQ (reference sequence). Trimming took 6 bases from V and 10 from J; bases not matched to a gene: 5. The CDR3 spans 13 residues. The V call is TRBV7-9, the J call TRBJ1-6, with TRBD1 matching 8 bases. Sequences were obtained from peripheral blood. The TCR originated in a woman aged 60-70 years with active or convalescent COVID-19. The CDR3 DNA reads TGTGCCAGCAGGGACAGGGCAAAGTCACCCCTCCACTTT. Its protein is CASRDRAKSPLHF.